One and the same sample provided the 25 T cell receptor beta chains below, sequenced in a study of shared clonotypes between healthy human individuals. Method: immunoSEQ multiplex PCR; TCRdb's copy keeps in-frame clones and lacks some. The table records 90,000 to 150,000 clones, about 70% of them present only once. Specimen: memory CD8+ T cells sorted from blood. Indicated subset: CD45RO+ cells pooled with CCR7-negative TemRA cells. The receptors shown here come from a woman aged 30 to 39 in good health.

This clone was recorded a few times. This chain joins TRBV27 and TRBJ2-5; D is uncertain. The CDR3 totals 11 residues. The V end lost 5 bases, the J end lost 5 bases, and 6 bases lay between the germline ends. Germline V lookup: CDR1 MNHEY, CDR2 SMNVEV (reference sequence). The CDR3 coding sequence is TGTGCCAGCAGTAATGGGGAGACCCAGTACTTC. It yields the protein CASSNGETQYF.

CDR3 in amino acids: CASSDPQGTTDTQYF. CDR3 DNA: TGCGCCAGCAGTGATCCCCAGGGGACCACAGATACGCAGTATTTT. The genes are TRBV10-1 and TRBJ2-3; D may be TRBD1 (6 bases). This CDR3 spans 15 amino acids. Germline V gene data show CDR1 as WNHNN and CDR2 as SYGVQD (reference sequence). The ends were cut back, 3 bases at V and 2 bases at J, with 12 bases in the middle.

The J gene is TRBJ2-7, the V gene TRBV11-2, with a weak D call TRBD1 (6 bases). CDR3 length equals 14 residues. Between the trimmed V and J ends, which lost 1 base and 6 bases, there was a span of 13 bases. CDR1 is SGHAT and CDR2 is FQNNGV in the germline V gene. The chain's CDR3 is CASSLVGTGSEQYF. DNA of the CDR3: TGTGCCAGCAGCTTAGTCGGCACAGGGAGCGAGCAGTACTTC.

The chain joins TRBV27 to TRBJ2-1; the D gene is possibly TRBD2 (5 bases). Germline assignment: CDR1 MNHEY and CDR2 SMNVEV (reference sequence). The CDR3 has 14 residues. The V end lost 2 bases, the J end lost 8 bases, and 13 bases lay between the germline ends. CDR3 region: CASSLKLPGDEQFF. DNA of the CDR3: TGTGCCAGCAGTTTAAAACTCCCCGGGGATGAGCAGTTCTTC.

About this clone itself: Other DNA sequences in the sample encode the same CDR3. J is TRBJ2-7 and V is TRBV27, with no clear D. CDR1 and CDR2 from the germline V gene are MNHEY and SMNVEV (reference sequence). The CDR3 contains 11 residues. Between the trimmed V and J ends, which lost 4 bases and 4 bases, there was a span of 5 bases. CDR3 amino acids: CASSSGYEQYF. In DNA, the CDR3 is TGTGCCAGCAGTTCGGGTTACGAGCAGTACTTC.

The chain joins TRBV5-5 to TRBJ2-6, with a possible D match to TRBD1 (5 bases). The CDR3 length is 17 residues. V shed 3 bases and J shed 0 bases, with 13 bases lying between them. From germline, CDR1 is SGHKS and CDR2 YYEKEE (reference sequence). CDR3 bases: TGTGCCAGCAGCTGGGGCAGACTGGACTCTGGGGCCAACGTCCTGACTTTC. It specifies CASSWGRLDSGANVLTF.

This clone counts as medium-sized. The rearrangement joins TRBV6-5 to TRBJ1-1; 7 bases line up with TRBD1. The J segment lost 1 base and the V segment lost 2 bases, leaving 1 base of the junction unmatched. The CDR3 runs to 14 residues. Per germline, CDR1 MNHEY and CDR2 SVGAGI. In DNA form, the CDR3 reads TGTGCCAGCAGTTACACAGGGGAGAACACTGAAGCTTTCTTT. Translating it yields CASSYTGENTEAFF.

The rearrangement uses TRBV6-6 and TRBJ1-2, with 8 bases matching TRBD1. CDR1 is MNHNY, CDR2 SVGAGI, per germline (reference sequence). The V segment lost 7 bases and the J segment 2 bases; nucleotides outside the gene matches: 6. This CDR3 contains 14 residues. DNA of the CDR3: TGTGCCAGCAACCCAAACAGGGGGAACTATGGCTACACCTTC. This sequence encodes CASNPNRGNYGYTF.

The gene calls are TRBV7-2 and TRBJ2-4, with D perhaps matching TRBD1 (5 bases). V lost 1 base to trimming and J lost 3 bases, with 13 bases between them. This CDR3 is built from 16 residues. The germline V gene has CDR1 SGHTA and CDR2 FQGNSA. The CDR3 region is CASSLVAGRVKNIQYF. The DNA of the CDR3 is TGTGCCAGCAGCTTAGTGGCAGGGCGAGTCAAAAACATTCAGTACTTC.

The rearrangement links TRBV28 to TRBJ2-5, with D unresolved. CDR1 MDHEN and CDR2 SYDVKM come from the germline V gene. V was shortened by 2 bases and J by 2 bases, with 9 bases between the two germline ends. This CDR3 has 14 amino acids. The CDR3 DNA follows: TGTGCCAGCAGTTTACTCAGAAATCAAGAGACCCAGTACTTC. Protein: CASSLLRNQETQYF.

V is TRBV6-5 and J is TRBJ1-1; D remains unclear. CDR1 and CDR2 from the germline V gene are MNHEY and SVGAGI. The V gene lost 5 bases and the J gene lost 4 bases, with 17 bases spanning the gap. The CDR3 sequence is 15 residues long. The CDR3 here is CASSPLGRVRTEAFF. The DNA for the CDR3 is TGTGCCAGCAGTCCCCTAGGGAGGGTGCGCACTGAAGCTTTCTTT.

The V and J genes are TRBV18 and TRBJ1-3; possible D gene TRBD1, 6 bases. The CDR3 runs to 18 residues. Germline-derived CDR1 and CDR2 are KGHSH and LQKENI. With 3 bases removed from V and 8 bases from J, the gap between germline ends came to 26 bases. The CDR3 sequence: CASSPVGGPHRIGDTIYF. The CDR3 nucleotides read TGTGCCAGCTCACCGGTCGGGGGGCCCCACCGCATCGGGGACACCATATATTTT.

This sequence joins TRBV19 and TRBJ2-2; TRBD2 agrees at 7 bases. Germline CDR1 reads LNHDA; CDR2 reads SQIVND (reference sequence). The CDR3 length is 15 residues. J gave up 3 bases and V 7 bases, and 8 bases lay outside the gene matches. CDR3 in DNA: TGTGCCAGTACCTCGACTAGCCGACACACCGGGGAGCTGTTTTTT. This codes for CASTSTSRHTGELFF.

The chain links TRBV19 to TRBJ2-7; the match to TRBD2 covers 10 bases. The germline gives CDR1 LNHDA, CDR2 SQIVND (reference sequence). Trimming took 5 bases from V and 5 from J; bases not matched to a gene: 6. The CDR3 runs to 14 residues. For the CDR3, the DNA is TGTGCCAGTAGTCGGCTAGCGGGAGCCCACGAGCAGTACTTC. Translating gives CASSRLAGAHEQYF.

V and J are TRBV28 and TRBJ2-7; D might be TRBD1 (5 bases). The V gene's germline CDR1 is MDHEN and CDR2 SYDVKM. Deletions cut 7 bases from V and 5 bases from J, with 15 bases between. The CDR3 is 13 amino acids. The CDR3 loop is CASNRLKGNEQYF. CDR3 DNA sequence: TGTGCCAGCAATCGGTTAAAGGGGAACGAGCAGTACTTC.

This rearrangement joins TRBV29-1 to TRBJ1-2, with D perhaps TRBD1 (5 bases). Trimming stripped 2 bases from V and 7 bases from J, with 17 bases between. The CDR3 is made up of 14 amino acids. CDR1 is SQVTM, CDR2 ANQGSEA, per germline. The CDR3 DNA follows: TGCAGCGTTGAACTCGTGACGGGGGGTAGTGGCTACACCTTC. Residues: CSVELVTGGSGYTF.

This clone was observed a handful of times. The chain recombines TRBV6-5 with TRBJ1-1; 7 bases align to TRBD1. The V segment lost 5 bases and the J segment 3 bases; nucleotides outside the gene matches: 6. CDR1 is MNHEY and CDR2 is SVGAGI in the germline V gene. This CDR3 region has 14 residues. The DNA of the CDR3 is TGTGCCAGCAGTAAAGGGACAGATTACACTGAAGCTTTCTTT. Its translation is CASSKGTDYTEAFF.

The chain joins TRBV5-6 to TRBJ2-1, with 7 bases identical to TRBD2. This CDR3 has 13 residues. V was clipped by 1 base and J by 16 bases; unmatched bases: 11. Germline V gives CDR1 SGHDT, CDR2 YYEEEE. CDR3 region: CASSLFSGRAYFF. CDR3 sequence (DNA): TGTGCCAGCAGCTTGTTTAGTGGGAGGGCCTATTTCTTC.

V usage is TRBV4-1 and J usage is TRBJ2-7, with 7 bases lining up with TRBD2. The trim removed 2 bases at V and 3 bases at J, leaving 13 bases unmatched. The CDR3 runs to 17 residues. Germline CDR1 MGHRA, CDR2 YSYEKL. CDR3 coding DNA: TGCGCCAGCAGCCAACGGCCCCTGCGGGAGTACGTCTACGAGCAGTACTTC. The encoded protein is CASSQRPLREYVYEQYF.

This chain connects TRBV7-4 to TRBJ1-2; TRBD1 is a possible D gene (5 bases). Looked up from germline, CDR1 is SGHVT and CDR2 is SQSDAQ. This CDR3 has 14 amino acids. V dropped 5 bases and J dropped 2 bases, with 12 bases sitting between them. The chain's CDR3 is CASSLVTANYGYTF. Here the CDR3 DNA reads TGTGCCAGCAGCCTAGTGACAGCAAACTATGGCTACACCTTC. The complete variable domain, with remaining parts taken from reference TRBV7-4 and TRBJ1-2, reads GAGVSQSPRYKVAKRGRDVALRCDSISGHVTLYWYRQTLGQGSEVLTYSQSDAQRDKSGRPSGRFSAERPERSVSTLKIQRTEQGDSAVYLCASSLVTANYGYTFGSGTRLTVV.

This clone came up a few times. J is TRBJ1-2 and V is TRBV19; the D is unclear. The CDR3 is made up of 13 amino acids. Per the germline V gene, CDR1 is LNHDA and CDR2 is SQIVND (reference sequence). V lost 7 bases to trimming and J lost 4 bases, with 13 bases between them. Here the CDR3 reads CASTLPDGYGYTF. In DNA form, the CDR3 reads TGTGCCAGTACTCTTCCTGACGGCTATGGCTACACCTTC.

The rearrangement joins TRBV29-1 to TRBJ2-1; the match to TRBD2 covers 10 bases. The CDR3 has 16 amino acids. With 5 bases clipped from V and 2 bases from J, the junction kept 9 bases outside the gene matches. Per germline, CDR1 SQVTM and CDR2 ANQGSEA. CDR3 DNA sequence: TGCAGCGTTTTGGGGGAACTAGCGGGAACCTACAATGAGCAGTTCTTC. Protein product: CSVLGELAGTYNEQFF.

This clone was observed at least ten times. This chain connects TRBV13 to TRBJ2-4, with TRBD2 identical over 12 bases. Trimming removed 4 bases from V and 1 base from J; junction bases left unmatched: 2. Germline V gene data show CDR1 as PRHDT and CDR2 as FYEKMQ (reference sequence). This CDR3 comprises 16 residues. The DNA for the CDR3 is TGTGCCAGCAGCTCCGGACTAGCGGGGGCCAAAAACATTCAGTACTTC. Its translation: CASSSGLAGAKNIQYF.

The chain joins TRBV5-1 to TRBJ1-1; 9 bases match TRBD1. Germline V gives CDR1 SGHRS, CDR2 YFSETQ. V was pared by 4 bases and J by 7 bases, with 14 bases of the junction left unmatched. The CDR3 has 16 residues. CDR3 region: CASSGTRGQGAGEAFF. The CDR3 nucleotides read TGCGCCAGCAGCGGGACACGGGGACAGGGCGCGGGTGAAGCTTTCTTT.

This clone was seen a single time. This chain uses TRBV7-9 with TRBJ1-2; possible D gene TRBD1, 5 bases. The ends were cut back, 3 bases at V and 1 base at J, with 6 bases in the middle. This CDR3 spans 13 amino acids. Looked up from germline, CDR1 is SEHNR and CDR2 is FQNEAQ (reference sequence). The CDR3 region has the DNA TGTGCCAGCAGCTTCGACAGTAACTATGGCTACACCTTC. Protein product: CASSFDSNYGYTF.